This TCR beta chain emerged from a study of T cell repertoires in cytomegalovirus infection. About the study: TCR beta signatures that were public indicated CMV infection and matching HLA type. Study outcomes and limitations: Summed frequency of public TCR beta families distinguished CMV carriers with the relevant HLA.

From the reads, TCRdb called clonotypes with MiXCR, one entry per CDR3 protein. The sample includes about a million distinct CDR3 sequences, approximately 33% seen only once; the top ten take around 15%. Unmatched junction bases numbered 3, after V lost 2 bases and J lost 7 bases. Germline CDR1 reads SGHTA; CDR2 reads FQGTGA. This CDR3 is 14 amino acids long. With regard to this clonotype: Its antigen is currently unknown.

This chain connects TRBV7-3 to TRBJ2-1; 9 bases align to TRBD2. The sequencing here drew on cultured CD8+ T cells from PBMCs, taken from culture after CMV antigen stimulation. This TCR was recovered from a human donor in good health (CMV status not recorded). Some clones in this sample may be carry-over from other donors' samples. This chain's CDR3 is CASSLLAGSNEQFF. As DNA, the CDR3 is TGTGCCAGCAGCTTACTAGCGGGGTCGAATGAGCAGTTCTTC. Together with reference TRBV7-3 and TRBJ2-1, the CDR3 gives the full variable domain: GAGVSQTPSNKVTEKGKYVELRCDPISGHTALYWYRQSLGQGPEFLIYFQGTGAADDSGLPNDRFFAVRPEGSVSTLKIQRTERGDSAVYLCASSLLAGSNEQFFGPGTRLTVL.